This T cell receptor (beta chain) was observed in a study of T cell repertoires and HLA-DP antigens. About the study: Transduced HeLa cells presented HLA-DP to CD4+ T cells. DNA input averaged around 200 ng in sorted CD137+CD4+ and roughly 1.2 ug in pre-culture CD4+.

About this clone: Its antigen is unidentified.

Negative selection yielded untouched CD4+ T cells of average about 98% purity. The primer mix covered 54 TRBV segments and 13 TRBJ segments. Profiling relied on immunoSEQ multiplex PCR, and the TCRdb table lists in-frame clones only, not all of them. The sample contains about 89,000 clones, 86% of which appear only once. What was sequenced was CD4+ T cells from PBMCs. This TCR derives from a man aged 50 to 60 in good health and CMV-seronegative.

The CDR3 DNA reads as TGTGCCACCAAAGGGCTGCGGGGAAGGGACGGGGAGCTGTTTTTT. Residues: CATKGLRGRDGELFF. This chain joins TRBV7-9 and TRBJ2-2, with a possible D match to TRBD2 (6 bases). The CDR3 extends over 15 amino acids. Per germline, CDR1 SEHNR and CDR2 FQNEAQ (reference sequence). Trimming removed 10 bases at V and 7 bases at J, with 22 bases between.